A selection of T cell receptor beta chains follows, all from one sample in a study of cytomegalovirus exposure and HLA in healthy donors. Generated by immunoSEQ multiplex PCR, the TCRdb table keeps only in-frame clones and is missing some. The sample contains some 49,000 clones, 94% of which appear only once. Material for sequencing was PBMCs. Every receptor here comes from a woman aged 18-35 years in good health and CMV-seropositive. Both conserved end residues are part of each CDR3. Fields, in order: J gene, clone size, V gene, D gene, CDR3 protein, CDR3 DNA. The D gene is left open where the match is weak. Expanded clones are given a class, and other clones once, few, many or no size at all.

TRBJ2-7 - TRBV5-1 - CASSSRWDSDYEQYF TGCGCCAGCAGCTCACGATGGGACTCAGACTACGAGCAGTACTTC
TRBJ2-3 - TRBV19 TRBD2 CASSTPSGFTDTQYF TGTGCCAGTAGTACCCCTAGCGGATTCACAGATACGCAGTATTTT
TRBJ1-1 - TRBV29-1 - CSVEQGNTEAFF TGCAGCGTTGAACAGGGGAACACTGAAGCTTTCTTT
TRBJ2-1 - TRBV30 TRBD1 CAWSGGQGSYNEQFF TGTGCCTGGTCAGGGGGACAGGGCTCCTACAATGAGCAGTTCTTC
TRBJ1-2 - TRBV5-4 - CASTPGGSAYGYTF TGTGCCAGCACCCCGGGGGGGTCAGCCTATGGCTACACCTTC
TRBJ2-7 - TRBV28 TRBD2 CASFTGLAGSYEQYF TGTGCCAGCTTTACCGGACTAGCGGGGTCCTACGAGCAGTACTTC
TRBJ2-5 - TRBV12-5 - CASGLSRQETQYF TGTGCTAGTGGTTTGAGCAGGCAAGAGACCCAGTACTTC
TRBJ2-1 - TRBV28 TRBD1 CASSFVRQGSEQFF TGTGCCAGCAGTTTCGTTCGACAGGGATCTGAGCAGTTCTTC
TRBJ2-6 - TRBV9 TRBD1 CASSVDGTGSGANVLTF TGTGCCAGCAGCGTAGACGGGACAGGGTCTGGGGCCAACGTCCTGACTTTC
TRBJ2-1 - TRBV19 TRBD2 CASNSGEAYNEQFF TGTGCCAGTAATAGCGGGGAGGCTTACAATGAGCAGTTCTTC
TRBJ2-1 - TRBV30 TRBD2 CAWAGGGHEQFF TGTGCCTGGGCGGGGGGGGGCCATGAGCAGTTCTTC
TRBJ1-1 once TRBV29-1 - CSVAGRGTEAFF TGCAGCGTTGCTGGGCGGGGCACTGAAGCTTTCTTT
TRBJ2-7 - TRBV29-1 - CRSHCQGTYEQYF TGCAGGTCTCATTGTCAGGGGACCTACGAGCAGTACTTC
TRBJ2-1 - TRBV7-2 - CASSYQTRGYNEQFF TGTGCCAGCAGCTACCAGACTAGAGGGTACAATGAGCAGTTCTTC
TRBJ2-6 - TRBV11-2 TRBD1 CASSTDRGRSGANVLTF TGTGCCAGCAGTACCGACAGGGGGCGTTCCGGGGCCAACGTCCTGACTTTC
TRBJ2-2 - TRBV7-6 TRBD2 CASSLGGTRGGELFF TGTGCCAGCAGCCTCGGGGGGACTCGTGGCGGGGAGCTGTTTTTT
TRBJ2-7 - TRBV10-3 - CAISEQRENEQYF TGTGCCATCAGTGAACAACGGGAGAACGAGCAGTACTTC
TRBJ1-1 - TRBV28 - CASIQISRGYTEAFF TGTGCCAGCATCCAGATATCCAGGGGATACACTGAAGCTTTCTTT
TRBJ1-1 - TRBV6-1 - CASREGGDTEAFF TGTGCCAGCAGGGAGGGGGGGGACACTGAAGCTTTCTTT
TRBJ2-7 - TRBV15 - CATSRTETYEQYF TGTGCCACCAGCAGAACAGAGACCTACGAGCAGTACTTC
TRBJ2-2 - TRBV5-4 - CASSLELISGELFF TGTGCCAGCAGCTTGGAACTAATCAGTGGGGAGCTGTTTTTT
TRBJ2-7 - TRBV6-1 TRBD1 CASMVTGAVVEQYF TGTGCCAGCATGGTCACAGGGGCAGTTGTGGAGCAGTACTTC
TRBJ1-5 - TRBV28 - CASSLSRGGNQPQHF TGTGCCAGCAGTTTATCTAGGGGTGGCAATCAGCCCCAGCATTTT
TRBJ2-6 few TRBV19 - CASSPLRISGANVLTF TGTGCCAGTAGTCCCCTACGCATCTCTGGGGCCAACGTCCTGACTTTC
TRBJ2-7 - TRBV6-6 TRBD1 CASSSIPGQGIYEQYF TGTGCCAGCAGTTCTATCCCGGGACAGGGGATATACGAGCAGTACTTC
TRBJ2-5 - TRBV7-8 TRBD1 CASSADRGGETQYF TGTGCCAGCAGCGCGGACAGGGGTGGCGAGACCCAGTACTTC
TRBJ2-3 - TRBV28 - CASSSLSNFTDTQYF TGTGCCAGCAGTTCCCTCTCTAACTTCACAGATACGCAGTATTTT
TRBJ1-2 - TRBV14 - CASSAFKTGTNGYTF TGTGCCAGCAGCGCTTTTAAGACCGGGACTAACGGCTACACCTTC
TRBJ2-7 - TRBV28 TRBD1 CASRTTGGEGEQYF TGTGCCAGCAGGACCACAGGGGGAGAGGGCGAGCAGTACTTC
TRBJ1-4 - TRBV9 - CASSVWADPTTNEKLFF TGTGCCAGCAGCGTCTGGGCCGACCCTACAACTAATGAAAAACTGTTTTTT
TRBJ2-7 - TRBV2 - CASRIQGLPSYEQYF TGTGCCAGCAGGATACAGGGCTTACCCTCCTACGAGCAGTACTTC
TRBJ2-7 - TRBV6-1 - CASSEATGTSYEQYF TGTGCCAGCAGTGAAGCCACCGGGACTTCCTACGAGCAGTACTTC
TRBJ1-5 - TRBV18 TRBD1 CASSPTGGFNQPQHF TGTGCCAGCTCACCGACAGGGGGCTTCAATCAGCCCCAGCATTTT
TRBJ2-1 - TRBV14 - CASSHPRAGGEQFF TGTGCCAGCAGCCATCCGCGGGCGGGCGGTGAGCAGTTCTTC
TRBJ1-5 - TRBV18 TRBD1 CASSPLPTGPLGGNQPQHF TGTGCCAGCTCACCCTTACCGACAGGGCCCTTAGGAGGAAATCAGCCCCAGCATTTT
TRBJ2-5 - TRBV20-1 - CSATTGETQYF TGCAGTGCGACGACAGGAGAGACCCAGTACTTC
TRBJ1-1 - TRBV10-3 - CAISEVKAGLGNTEAFF TGTGCCATCAGTGAGGTGAAGGCAGGGCTGGGGAACACTGAAGCTTTCTTT
TRBJ2-7 - TRBV5-1 TRBD2 CASSLEVAGGSYEQYF TGCGCCAGCAGCTTGGAGGTGGCGGGAGGATCCTACGAGCAGTACTTC
TRBJ1-3 - TRBV7-2 - CASSLGGLGGNTIYF TGTGCCAGCAGCTTAGGAGGCCTCGGTGGAAACACCATATATTTT
TRBJ2-7 - TRBV28 - CASSLLSQGLHEQYF TGTGCCAGCAGTTTATTGTCTCAAGGACTGCACGAGCAGTACTTC
TRBJ1-2 - TRBV18 - CASSPDYGYTF TGTGCCAGCTCACCCGACTATGGCTACACCTTC
TRBJ1-1 - TRBV18 - CASSYDTLNTEAFF TGTGCCAGCTCATATGACACCCTGAACACTGAAGCTTTCTTT
TRBJ2-1 - TRBV27 TRBD2 CASSLGGGYLWFF TGTGCCAGCAGTTTAGGGGGAGGGTATTTGTGGTTCTTC
TRBJ2-7 - TRBV9 - CASSAAIGLLYEQYF TGTGCCAGCAGCGCCGCCATCGGACTCCTCTACGAGCAGTACTTC
TRBJ2-5 - TRBV11-1 - CASSLAGAAGSQYF TGTGCCAGCAGCTTAGCGGGAGCCGCGGGGAGCCAGTACTTC
TRBJ2-4 - TRBV19 - CASSTIQGLAKNIQYF TGTGCCAGTAGTACCATTCAGGGGCTAGCCAAAAACATTCAGTACTTC
TRBJ1-2 - TRBV4-2 TRBD1 CASSQVGETGNYGYTF TGTGCCAGCAGCCAAGTAGGAGAGACAGGGAACTATGGCTACACCTTC
TRBJ2-5 - TRBV4-2 TRBD2 CASSPHGLAGVRETQYF TGTGCCAGCAGCCCCCATGGGCTAGCGGGAGTTAGAGAGACCCAGTACTTC
TRBJ2-3 - TRBV4-1 TRBD1 CASSQGQGDTDTQYF TGCGCCAGCAGCCAGGGACAGGGGGATACAGATACGCAGTATTTT
TRBJ1-5 - TRBV2 - CASSEMVDQPQHF TGTGCCAGCAGTGAAATGGTAGATCAGCCCCAGCATTTT
TRBJ2-7 - TRBV28 TRBD1 CASTGQAPYEQYF TGTGCCAGCACCGGACAGGCACCGTACGAGCAGTACTTC
TRBJ2-7 - TRBV9 TRBD2 CASSAGTSGIYEQYF TGTGCCAGCAGCGCCGGGACTAGTGGGATCTACGAGCAGTACTTC
TRBJ2-7 - TRBV5-5 - CASSPSLLSYEQYF TGTGCCAGCAGCCCGAGCCTCTTATCCTACGAGCAGTACTTC
TRBJ2-7 - TRBV28 TRBD2 CASSPPGGSYEQYF TGTGCCAGCAGTCCGCCGGGGGGGTCCTACGAGCAGTACTTC
TRBJ2-1 - TRBV16 - CASSQGAGNEQFF TGTGCCAGCAGCCAGGGGGCGGGCAATGAGCAGTTCTTC
TRBJ1-2 - TRBV28 - CASSSRTASYGYTF TGTGCCAGCAGTTCGAGGACAGCCAGCTATGGCTACACCTTC
TRBJ2-7 - TRBV28 - CASSPSGSFYEQYF TGTGCCAGCAGTCCATCCGGGAGCTTTTACGAGCAGTACTTC
TRBJ2-1 - TRBV2 TRBD1 CASRSRAGGYNEQFF TGTGCCAGCAGGAGTAGGGCAGGGGGTTACAATGAGCAGTTCTTC
TRBJ2-1 - TRBV5-5 - CASSFSYRAPYEQFF TGTGCCAGCAGCTTTTCCTACAGGGCCCCCTATGAGCAGTTCTTC